Following are 5 T cell receptor beta chains from one sample sequenced in a study of breast tumors, draining lymph nodes, adjacent tissues. TCRdb redid the calling of the multiplex PCR reads with MiXCR, one entry per CDR3 protein. The repertoire holds approximately 210,000 distinct CDR3 sequences, with approximately 31% as singletons. Samples came from axillary lymph nodes draining the breast cancer. Sample: axillary lymph node tissue. The receptors here all came from a female donor with breast cancer. Some clones in this sample may be carry-over from other donors' samples.

This clonotype was observed at least ten times. The chain's CDR3 is CASSQGTARALGDTQYF. The CDR3 nucleotides read TGTGCCAGCAGCCAAGGTACGGCGCGGGCCCTGGGAGATACGCAGTATTTT. This chain connects TRBV4-2 to TRBJ2-3; tentative D call: TRBD2 (5 bases). Germline V gives CDR1 LGHNA, CDR2 YNFKEQ. V lost 1 base and J 5 bases, leaving 19 bases between the germline ends. This CDR3 region has 17 residues.

There are many counts of this clonotype. This chain connects TRBV4-3 to TRBJ2-7; perhaps D is TRBD1 or TRBD2 (5 bases each). Trimming cost V 4 bases and J 6 bases, with 19 bases left between them. Germline V lookup: CDR1 LGHNA, CDR2 YSLEER. The CDR3 has 15 residues. The CDR3 bases are TGCGCCAGCAGCCCTGTCGGGGCCTCCTATGGCGAGCAGTACTTC. Its protein product is CASSPVGASYGEQYF.

This chain joins TRBV10-2 and TRBJ2-6; TRBD1 agrees at 7 bases. Germline CDR1 is WSHSY and CDR2 is SAAADI. The CDR3 consists of 15 residues. J gave up 3 bases and V 4 bases, and 3 bases lay outside the gene matches. This CDR3 reads CASSGQGNGANVLTF. The DNA of the CDR3 is TGCGCCAGCAGTGGACAGGGAAATGGGGCCAACGTCCTGACTTTC.

The table lists this clonotype with many counts. The chain is built from TRBV24-1 and TRBJ2-1; a possible D gene is TRBD2 (5 bases). The germline V and J ends were trimmed by 0 bases and 9 bases, with 8 bases remaining between them. The CDR3 is 13 amino acids. Germline CDR1 KGHDR, CDR2 SFDVKD. CDR3 region: CATSDLGRVEQFF. CDR3 nucleotide sequence: TGTGCCACCAGTGATTTGGGGCGGGTTGAGCAGTTCTTC.

V is TRBV7-2 and J is TRBJ1-1; D might be TRBD1 (5 bases). CDR3 length equals 14 residues. Trimming took off 5 bases at V and 1 base at J, with 11 bases between the two ends. CDR1 is SGHTA, CDR2 FQGNSA, per germline. CDR3 sequence reads: CASSPPTANTEAFF. DNA of the CDR3: TGTGCCAGCAGCCCACCGACAGCGAACACTGAAGCTTTCTTT.